These T cell receptor beta chains were read from a single sample in a study of cytomegalovirus exposure and HLA in healthy donors. The repertoire was sequenced with immunoSEQ multiplex PCR; TCRdb's copy has only in-frame clones and lacks some. Here the sample spans roughly 77,000 clones, over 9% being singletons. Sequenced: PBMCs. Source of these receptors: a man aged 60-69 years in good health and CMV-seropositive. The CDR3 runs from the conserved cysteine through the conserved F or W. The D gene is left open where the match is weak. Where a row states a size, it is once, few, many or the class of an expanded clone; other rows omit it.

V gene: TRBV29-1
clone size: NA
D gene: TRBD1
J gene: TRBJ2-7
CDR3 protein: CSVAPGQGTYEQYF
CDR3 DNA: TGCAGCGTTGCCCCGGGACAGGGGACCTACGAGCAGTACTTC

V gene: TRBV5-1
clone size: NA
D gene: TRBD1
J gene: TRBJ1-1
CDR3 protein: CASRTGERNTEAFF
CDR3 DNA: TGCGCCAGCAGGACAGGGGAGCGGAACACTGAAGCTTTCTTT

V gene: TRBV30
clone size: few
D gene: TRBD1
J gene: TRBJ2-2
CDR3 protein: CAWSALRDRGQNTGELFF
CDR3 DNA: TGTGCCTGGAGTGCCCTCCGGGACAGGGGGCAAAACACCGGGGAGCTGTTTTTT

V gene: TRBV30
clone size: few
D gene: NA
J gene: TRBJ2-5
CDR3 protein: CSGGVVGETQYF
CDR3 DNA: TGTTCAGGCGGGGTGGTCGGAGAGACCCAGTACTTC

V gene: TRBV7-8
clone size: NA
D gene: NA
J gene: TRBJ2-7
CDR3 protein: CASSLVGGFNYEQYF
CDR3 DNA: TGTGCCAGCAGCTTAGTAGGCGGATTCAACTACGAGCAGTACTTC

V gene: TRBV19
clone size: medium-sized
D gene: NA
J gene: TRBJ2-6
CDR3 protein: CASSTSGTGANVLTF
CDR3 DNA: TGTGCCAGTAGTACCTCAGGGACTGGGGCCAACGTCCTGACTTTC

V gene: TRBV7-7
clone size: few
D gene: TRBD2
J gene: TRBJ2-3
CDR3 protein: CASSSGLAGVTDTQYF
CDR3 DNA: TGTGCTAGCAGTTCGGGACTAGCGGGAGTAACAGATACGCAGTATTTT

V gene: TRBV7-6
clone size: few
D gene: NA
J gene: TRBJ2-1
CDR3 protein: CASSLGTGEQFF
CDR3 DNA: TGTGCCAGCAGCTTAGGAACGGGAGAGCAGTTCTTC

V gene: TRBV29-1
clone size: few
D gene: NA
J gene: TRBJ2-5
CDR3 protein: CSVVVRDVKETQYF
CDR3 DNA: TGCAGCGTTGTGGTCAGGGATGTTAAAGAGACCCAGTACTTC

V gene: TRBV11-2
clone size: few
D gene: TRBD2
J gene: TRBJ2-2
CDR3 protein: CASSLELAGNTGELFF
CDR3 DNA: TGTGCCAGCAGCTTAGAACTAGCGGGCAACACCGGGGAGCTGTTTTTT

V gene: TRBV27
clone size: NA
D gene: NA
J gene: TRBJ2-1
CDR3 protein: CASSQLRLEAPTEQFF
CDR3 DNA: TGTGCCAGCAGTCAATTAAGGTTGGAGGCCCCCACCGAGCAGTTCTTC

V gene: TRBV7-7
clone size: NA
D gene: NA
J gene: TRBJ1-1
CDR3 protein: CASVHGAGVTNTEAFF
CDR3 DNA: TGTGCTAGCGTCCACGGGGCAGGGGTAACTAACACTGAAGCTTTCTTT

V gene: TRBV7-9
clone size: few
D gene: TRBD2
J gene: TRBJ2-7
CDR3 protein: CASRGGSGEYF
CDR3 DNA: TGTGCCAGCAGGGGAGGGTCAGGCGAGTACTTC

V gene: TRBV5-1
clone size: few
D gene: NA
J gene: TRBJ2-2
CDR3 protein: CASSDTGNTGELFF
CDR3 DNA: TGCGCCAGCAGCGACACCGGGAACACCGGGGAGCTGTTTTTT

V gene: TRBV2
clone size: many
D gene: NA
J gene: TRBJ2-1
CDR3 protein: CASSAWTDTTRNEQFF
CDR3 DNA: TGTGCCAGCAGCGCCTGGACAGATACTACGCGGAATGAGCAGTTCTTC

V gene: TRBV25-1
clone size: few
D gene: TRBD1
J gene: TRBJ1-1
CDR3 protein: CASRQGARNTEAFF
CDR3 DNA: TGTGCCAGCCGACAGGGGGCACGGAACACTGAAGCTTTCTTT

V gene: TRBV7-8
clone size: many
D gene: NA
J gene: TRBJ1-1
CDR3 protein: CASSPLTRGDTEAFF
CDR3 DNA: TGTGCCAGCAGCCCTCTAACTCGGGGGGACACTGAAGCTTTCTTT

V gene: TRBV6-6
clone size: few
D gene: TRBD1
J gene: TRBJ2-2
CDR3 protein: CASSPGTANTGELFF
CDR3 DNA: TGTGCCAGCAGCCCCGGGACAGCGAACACCGGGGAGCTGTTTTTT

V gene: TRBV25-1
clone size: NA
D gene: TRBD2
J gene: TRBJ2-7
CDR3 protein: CASWASGSSYEQYF
CDR3 DNA: TGTGCCAGCTGGGCTAGCGGGAGCTCCTACGAGCAGTACTTC

V gene: TRBV19
clone size: NA
D gene: TRBD1
J gene: TRBJ2-1
CDR3 protein: CASIGTGGVYNEQFF
CDR3 DNA: TGTGCCAGTATCGGGACAGGGGGCGTTTACAATGAGCAGTTCTTC

V gene: TRBV5-1
clone size: NA
D gene: TRBD2
J gene: TRBJ2-6
CDR3 protein: CASSLGLAGNNVLTF
CDR3 DNA: TGCGCCAGCAGCTTGGGACTAGCGGGGAACAACGTCCTGACTTTC

V gene: TRBV6-5
clone size: NA
D gene: NA
J gene: TRBJ2-7
CDR3 protein: CASSRPGDPREQYF
CDR3 DNA: TGTGCCAGCAGTCGCCCAGGGGACCCTAGGGAGCAGTACTTC

V gene: TRBV25-1
clone size: NA
D gene: NA
J gene: TRBJ1-4
CDR3 protein: CASSLNWDTDNEKLFF
CDR3 DNA: TGTGCCAGCAGCCTAAACTGGGACACGGATAATGAAAAACTGTTTTTT

V gene: TRBV7-2
clone size: NA
D gene: TRBD1
J gene: TRBJ2-7
CDR3 protein: CASSLTGDYEQYF
CDR3 DNA: TGTGCCAGCAGCTTGACAGGGGACTACGAGCAGTACTTC

V gene: TRBV12-1
clone size: few
D gene: NA
J gene: TRBJ2-5
CDR3 protein: CASSHHRDRGFETQYF
CDR3 DNA: TGTGCCAGCAGCCACCACCGAGACAGGGGATTTGAGACCCAGTACTTC

V gene: TRBV28
clone size: NA
D gene: NA
J gene: TRBJ2-2
CDR3 protein: CASNPSENTGELFF
CDR3 DNA: TGTGCCAGCAATCCTAGCGAGAACACCGGGGAGCTGTTTTTT

V gene: TRBV30
clone size: NA
D gene: NA
J gene: TRBJ2-5
CDR3 protein: CAWTIARGTKNQYF
CDR3 DNA: TGTGCCTGGACCATCGCACGGGGAACGAAGAACCAGTACTTC

V gene: TRBV5-1
clone size: NA
D gene: TRBD1
J gene: TRBJ2-1
CDR3 protein: CASSLEGQGYNEQFF
CDR3 DNA: TGCGCCAGCAGCTTAGAAGGACAGGGTTACAATGAGCAGTTCTTC

V gene: TRBV5-1
clone size: few
D gene: TRBD1
J gene: TRBJ2-5
CDR3 protein: CASSSLGGTGETQYF
CDR3 DNA: TGCGCCAGCAGCTCCCTGGGAGGGACAGGGGAGACCCAGTACTTC